One and the same sample provided the 25 T cell receptor beta chains below, sequenced in a study of T-cell memory formation after mild COVID-19. From the 5' RACE reads, TCRdb called clonotypes with MiXCR, one entry per CDR3 protein. In the table there are hundreds of thousands of distinct CDR3 sequences, roughly 15% of which are singletons. Material: PBMCs or a T cell subset sorted from them (not recorded which). The receptor set was obtained from a man aged 18 to 35 who had mild COVID-19 (a few samples of this study predate the infection). Cell type and time point are not known.

This clonotype occurred a few times. V is TRBV5-1 and J is TRBJ2-2, with D possibly being TRBD2 (6 bases). V was shortened by 0 bases and J by 1 base, with 10 bases between the two germline ends. In germline, CDR1 is SGHRS, CDR2 YFSETQ. The CDR3 contains 16 residues. CDR3 amino acids: CASSLVGGVNTGELFF. The CDR3 coding sequence is TGCGCCAGCAGCTTGGTCGGCGGGGTGAACACCGGGGAGCTGTTTTTT.

This clonotype showed up just a few times. The CDR3 DNA reads TGTGCCAGCAGCTTAGACAGGAGCTCCTACGAGCAGTACGTC. Translating it yields CASSLDRSSYEQYV. The chain couples TRBV7-2 to TRBJ2-7; D might be TRBD1 (5 bases). The germline V gene has CDR1 SGHTA and CDR2 FQGNSA. There are 14 residues in the CDR3. V was pared by 1 base and J by 0 bases, with 7 bases between.

This clonotype has only a few counts. The chain has TRBV20-1 and TRBJ2-1; D unclear. V was cut by 0 bases and J by 10 bases, with 13 bases left in between. CDR3 length: 13 amino acids. Germline V lookup: CDR1 DFQATT, CDR2 SNEGSKA (reference sequence). This chain's CDR3 is CSARDKGQWEQFF. CDR3 sequence (DNA): TGCAGTGCTAGAGATAAAGGGCAGTGGGAGCAGTTCTTC.

The sample holds a few counts of this clonotype. The chain is built from TRBV5-1 and TRBJ1-1, with D maybe TRBD1 (5 bases). The V gene's germline CDR1 is SGHRS and CDR2 YFSETQ. The CDR3 contains 15 residues. Trimming took 3 bases from V and 1 from J, leaving 13 bases between them. CDR3 region: CASSSSPGKNTEAFF. The DNA of the CDR3 is TGCGCCAGCAGCTCGTCCCCAGGGAAGAACACTGAAGCTTTCTTT.

This clonotype was recorded at least ten times. The J gene is TRBJ1-6, the V gene TRBV4-3; 8 positions match TRBD1. This CDR3 spans 15 amino acids. V was clipped by 5 bases and J by 6 bases; unmatched bases: 6. CDR1 and CDR2 from the germline V gene are LGHNA and YSLEER. CDR3 loop: CASSYGQGTNSPLHF. The CDR3 DNA is TGCGCCAGCAGCTACGGACAGGGAACTAATTCACCCCTCCACTTT.

This clonotype has a handful of counts. The chain carries TRBV6-2 or TRBV6-3 and TRBJ2-2; 8 bases are shared with TRBD2. CDR1 is MNHEY, CDR2 SVGEGT, per germline. The CDR3 runs 17 residues. The V gene end was trimmed by 2 bases and the J gene end by 1 base; junction bases not matched to a gene: 6. The CDR3 spells CASSYGGGNQNTGELFF. The CDR3 nucleotides are TGTGCCAGCAGTTACGGCGGGGGGAACCAGAACACCGGGGAGCTGTTTTTT.

The V gene is TRBV14, the J gene TRBJ1-6; D remains unclear. Germline V gives CDR1 SGHDN, CDR2 FVKESK. The CDR3 contains 14 residues. Trimming pared 0 bases from V and 11 bases from J, leaving 11 bases between. CDR3 region: CASSQDARVAPLHF. For the CDR3, the DNA is TGTGCCAGCAGCCAAGACGCTAGGGTGGCACCCCTCCACTTT.

The V call is TRBV28, the J call TRBJ2-3; no clear D. With 4 bases removed from V and 5 bases from J, the gap between germline ends came to 16 bases. CDR3 length: 15 residues. Germline V lookup: CDR1 MDHEN, CDR2 SYDVKM. The CDR3 here is CASSYPERMGDTQYF. The CDR3 bases are TGTGCCAGCAGTTACCCCGAGAGGATGGGAGATACGCAGTATTTT.

The V call is TRBV6-6, the J call TRBJ1-1; no clear D gene. CDR1 and CDR2 (germline): MNHNY, SVGAGI (reference sequence). V was trimmed by 3 bases and J by 3 bases, leaving 8 bases between them. CDR3 length: 13 residues. This chain's CDR3 is CASSYKGYTEAFF. For the CDR3, the DNA is TGTGCCAGCAGTTATAAGGGTTACACTGAAGCTTTCTTT.

This clonotype occurred many times. This chain uses TRBV2 with TRBJ2-1; D is unresolved. Trimming removed 8 bases from V and 1 base from J, with 15 bases in between. The length of the CDR3 is 15 residues. Germline lookup yields CDR1 SNHLY and CDR2 FYNNEI. The CDR3, as DNA: TGTGCCAGCTTTAGGCCGGACGGTTCCTACAATGAGCAGTTCTTC. It encodes CASFRPDGSYNEQFF.

This chain links TRBV27 with TRBJ2-2; tentatively, D is TRBD2 (7 bases). CDR1 is MNHEY and CDR2 is SMNVEV in the germline V gene (reference sequence). V lost 5 bases, J lost 5 bases, and 18 bases lay in between. This CDR3 spans 16 amino acids. The CDR3 nucleotides read TGTGCCAGCAGTCAAATTACAGGGAGGGGAACCGGGGAGCTGTTTTTT. Residues: CASSQITGRGTGELFF.

This clonotype was seen a handful of times. V usage is TRBV27 and J usage is TRBJ2-7; 12 nucleotides agree with TRBD1. After removal of 10 bases from V and 5 bases from J, the junction contained 6 bases not matched to a gene. The CDR3 is 13 residues long. Germline lookup yields CDR1 MNHEY and CDR2 SMNVEV (reference sequence). CDR3 in DNA: TGTGCCATCTCCGGGACAGGGGGCAACGAGCAGTACTTC. Protein product: CAISGTGGNEQYF.

J is TRBJ2-2 and V is TRBV2; D is undetermined. Trimming removed 4 bases from V and 6 bases from J, with 6 bases in between. CDR1 and CDR2 from the germline V gene are SNHLY and FYNNEI. The CDR3 is 12 amino acids. The CDR3 sequence is CASSGWAGELFF. CDR3 nucleotide sequence: TGTGCCAGCAGTGGTTGGGCCGGGGAGCTGTTTTTT.

The chain uses TRBV7-2 and TRBJ2-3; 9 bases fit TRBD2. V was clipped by 2 bases and J by 1 base; unmatched bases: 4. The germline gives CDR1 SGHTA, CDR2 FQGNSA. This CDR3 contains 16 residues. The CDR3 nucleotides read TGTGCCAGCAGCTTACAGTCTAGCGGGGGCACAGATACGCAGTATTTT. This translates into CASSLQSSGGTDTQYF.

This clonotype came up a few times. The rearrangement joins TRBV5-1 to TRBJ2-3, with 9 nucleotides matching TRBD2. This CDR3 comprises 14 residues. Germline V gene sequence: CDR1 SGHRS, CDR2 YFSETQ. V lost 6 bases, J lost 2 bases, and 4 bases stayed unmatched. The CDR3 loop reads CASKERGDTDTQYF. CDR3 DNA sequence: TGCGCCAGCAAGGAGCGGGGGGACACAGATACGCAGTATTTT.

This clonotype appeared a few times. The chain joins TRBV5-1 to TRBJ1-4; D unresolved. The CDR3 has 14 amino acids. Germline V lookup: CDR1 SGHRS, CDR2 YFSETQ. Trimming took off 3 bases at V and 7 bases at J, with 13 bases between the two ends. The CDR3 loop reads CASSSQVVGEKLFF. CDR3 nucleotides: TGCGCCAGCAGCTCCCAGGTGGTCGGTGAAAAACTGTTTTTT.

The chain recombines TRBV20-1 with TRBJ1-1, with D unresolved. The V gene's germline CDR1 is DFQATT and CDR2 SNEGSKA (reference sequence). The CDR3 sequence is 12 residues long. V lost 6 bases, J lost 1 base, and 9 bases lay in between. The CDR3 DNA follows: TGCAGTGCCCTCAGACCGAACACTGAAGCTTTCTTT. Its translation: CSALRPNTEAFF.

This clonotype was detected many times. The rearrangement joins TRBV7-6 to TRBJ1-6, with 7 positions matching TRBD1. The CDR3 totals 14 residues. V lost 5 bases and J lost 7; bases outside the gene matches: 5. Germline-derived CDR1 and CDR2 are SGHVS and FNYEAQ. This chain's CDR3 is CASSLGTANSPLHF. The CDR3 nucleotides are TGTGCCAGCAGCCTAGGGACAGCGAATTCACCCCTCCACTTT.

The rearrangement joins TRBV29-1 to TRBJ2-1, with a possible D match to TRBD2 (6 bases). The CDR3 loop spans 13 amino acids. Germline V gene sequence: CDR1 SQVTM, CDR2 ANQGSEA. V lost 6 bases and J 12 bases, leaving 21 bases between the germline ends. Here the CDR3 DNA reads TGCAGCGTACCGGGACTGCCATCAGATGGGCAGTTCTTC. It yields the protein CSVPGLPSDGQFF.

This clonotype was observed a single time. CDR3 nucleotide sequence: TGCAGTGCGGACAAGGGGAACAATCAGCCCCAGCATTTT. This gives the protein CSADKGNNQPQHF. The chain recombines TRBV20-1 with TRBJ1-5, with D possibly matching TRBD1 (5 bases). The CDR3 has 13 amino acids. CDR1 DFQATT and CDR2 SNEGSKA come from the germline V gene (reference sequence). Trimming took off 6 bases at V and 3 bases at J, with 12 bases between the two ends.

This chain links TRBV28 with TRBJ1-2, with D unclear. Germline CDR1 MDHEN, CDR2 SYDVKM. The CDR3 has 13 amino acids. V lost 3 bases to trimming and J lost 2 bases, with 7 bases between them. CDR3 sequence (DNA): TGTGCCAGCAGTTTGACACAGAACTATGGCTACACCTTC. The encoded protein is CASSLTQNYGYTF.

V usage is TRBV4-1 and J usage is TRBJ2-7, with a tentative D call TRBD1 (5 bases). Trimming left V 0 bases short and J 6 bases short, with 9 bases between. CDR3 length equals 13 residues. In germline, CDR1 is MGHRA, CDR2 YSYEKL. CDR3 nucleotides: TGCGCCAGCAGCCAAGACAGGGTGGGCGAGCAGTACTTC. Protein product: CASSQDRVGEQYF.

The chain employs TRBV5-1 and TRBJ2-1; TRBD1 matches 12 bases. This CDR3 region has 16 residues. CDR1 is SGHRS, CDR2 YFSETQ, per germline. Trimming cost V 6 bases and J 5 bases; bases outside gene matches: 9. In nucleotides, the CDR3 is TGCGCCAGCACGCCCGGGACAGGGGGCGGGGACAATGAGCAGTTCTTC. Its protein product is CASTPGTGGGDNEQFF.

The rearrangement joins TRBV29-1 to TRBJ2-5; 7 nucleotides align to TRBD1. The germline CDR1 and CDR2 sequences are SQVTM and ANQGSEA. The CDR3 is 14 residues long. After removal of 2 bases from V and 5 bases from J, the junction contained 8 bases not matched to a gene. The CDR3 DNA reads TGCAGCGTTGAATTCGCGAGGGGGCGGGAGACCCAGTACTTC. As protein: CSVEFARGRETQYF.

The V gene is TRBV5-1, the J gene TRBJ1-1; the D is unclear. The CDR3 contains 13 residues. Germline V gives CDR1 SGHRS, CDR2 YFSETQ. The germline V and J ends were trimmed by 6 bases and 4 bases, with 13 bases remaining between them. The CDR3 nucleotides read TGCGCCAGCAAGTATAGCTCAATCACTGAAGCTTTCTTT. Translating it yields CASKYSSITEAFF.